The clone carrying this TCR beta chain was seen a handful of times. Its antigen is not identified. The sample originates from a study of type 1 regulatory T cells. In the study overall: This in vitro CD4 product, T-allo10, is enriched for Tr1 cells and alloantigen-specific. The study's findings and limits: Compared with non-Tr1 cells, Tr1 cells showed a narrower TCR repertoire.

Germline-derived CDR1 and CDR2 are SGHAT and FQDESV (reference sequence). V dropped 1 base and J dropped 12 bases, with 7 bases sitting between them. This CDR3 comprises 11 residues. In TCRdb, the reads were re-called with MiXCR into one record per CDR3 protein. This table holds approximately 42,000 distinct CDR3 sequences, approximately 12% found once. The chain recombines TRBV11-1 with TRBJ2-1, with D hard to call. Sequencing input: cultured non-Tr1 T cells, either the whole culture or a sorted T cell fraction (not recorded which). The receptor was derived from a human donor in good health. In DNA, the CDR3 is TGTGCCAGCAGCTTAGTCGACCGGCAGTTCTTC. This translates into CASSLVDRQFF.